The present entry profiles one T cell receptor beta chain with its context. What it binds is not known. Each donor was healthy, and each was a bone marrow donor. The data are from a study of cytomegalovirus exposure and HLA in healthy donors. General observations from the study: In vitro experiments confirmed that three CMV-associated chains were specific for CMV antigens. In a later analysis, TCR beta V- and J-gene trimming showed a link to a missense DCLRE1C variant. By a later analysis, the bulk of CMV-associated TCR beta chains appeared HLA-restricted.

Both 60 Vbeta primers and 13 Jbeta primers went into the PCR. The method was immunoSEQ multiplex PCR; TCRdb's version includes in-frame clones alone and lacks a portion of them. The data show about 120,000 clones, roughly 79% seen once. This receptor was taken from a woman between 40 and 50 years old in good health and CMV-seronegative. The sequenced sample consisted of PBMCs.

The CDR3 region is CASSLGNTEAFF. Here the CDR3 DNA reads TGTGCCAGCAGTCTCGGTAACACTGAAGCTTTCTTT. This chain links TRBV27 with TRBJ1-1; D is undetermined. The V gene lost 5 bases and the J gene lost 2 bases, with 6 bases spanning the gap. The CDR3 consists of 12 residues. The V gene's germline CDR1 is MNHEY and CDR2 SMNVEV (reference sequence).